This T cell receptor beta chain came from a study of PD-1 blockade in classical Hodgkin lymphoma. Study-wide context: Patients were administered nivolumab (3 mg/kg intravenously) every 2 weeks. Points from the study as a whole: Those achieving complete response showed baseline diversity like newly diagnosed patients. With CD4+ cells, TCR diversity rose significantly by C4D1, but not with CD8+ cells.

Germline CDR1 and CDR2: KGHSH and LQKENI. The CDR3 loop spans 14 amino acids. V gave up 4 bases and J gave up 8 bases; unmatched junction bases: 4. Measured with immunoSEQ multiplex PCR; TCRdb has only the in-frame clones, and not every one. Found here are 35,000 to 45,000 clones, 88% of them singletons; the top ten hold approximately 7.5%. With no exception, relapse followed autologous stem cell transplantation in all patients, and brentuximab vedotin exposure varied. Classifying best responses yielded complete response, partial response or progressive disease. In regard to this clone: As yet, its antigen is unknown.

The specimen comprised peripheral blood mononuclear cells (PBMCs), sampled before the second cycle of nivolumab. The TCR originated in a human donor with classical Hodgkin lymphoma. The genes are TRBV18 and TRBJ2-3, with 12 bases lining up with TRBD2. CDR3 DNA: TGTGCCAGCTCACTGACTAGCGGGAGAGCTACGCAGTATTTT. This gives the protein CASSLTSGRATQYF.